This T cell receptor beta chain was captured by sequencing in a study of cytomegalovirus exposure and HLA in healthy donors. The repertoire was sequenced with immunoSEQ multiplex PCR; TCRdb's copy has only in-frame clones and lacks some. The sample holds 150,000 to 200,000 clones, 80% to 90% seen once. There are 14 residues in the CDR3. V gave up 5 bases and J gave up 5 bases, with 15 bases separating them. In germline, CDR1 is SEHNR, CDR2 FQNEAQ (reference sequence). The sequence was obtained from a woman in her 30s in good health and CMV-seropositive. The sample taken for sequencing was PBMCs. The chain is built from TRBV7-9 and TRBJ1-1; D unresolved. The CDR3 here is CASSPPVRPTEAFF. The CDR3 DNA follows: TGTGCCAGCAGCCCCCCGGTGCGGCCGACTGAAGCTTTCTTT.